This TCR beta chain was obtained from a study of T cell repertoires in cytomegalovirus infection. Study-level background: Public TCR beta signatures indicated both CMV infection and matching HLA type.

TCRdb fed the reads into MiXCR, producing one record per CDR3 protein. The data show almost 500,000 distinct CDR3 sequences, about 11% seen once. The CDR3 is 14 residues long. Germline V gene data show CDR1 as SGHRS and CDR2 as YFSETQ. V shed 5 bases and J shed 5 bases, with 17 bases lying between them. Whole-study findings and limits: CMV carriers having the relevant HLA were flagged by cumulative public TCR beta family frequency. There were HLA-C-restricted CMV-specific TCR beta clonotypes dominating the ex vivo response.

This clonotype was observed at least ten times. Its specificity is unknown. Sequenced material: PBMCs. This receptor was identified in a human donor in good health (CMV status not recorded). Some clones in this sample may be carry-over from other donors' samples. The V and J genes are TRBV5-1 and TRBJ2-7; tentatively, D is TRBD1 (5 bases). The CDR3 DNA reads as TGCGCCAGCAGATCACAGCAGGGTACCGACGAGCAGTACTTC. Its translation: CASRSQQGTDEQYF.